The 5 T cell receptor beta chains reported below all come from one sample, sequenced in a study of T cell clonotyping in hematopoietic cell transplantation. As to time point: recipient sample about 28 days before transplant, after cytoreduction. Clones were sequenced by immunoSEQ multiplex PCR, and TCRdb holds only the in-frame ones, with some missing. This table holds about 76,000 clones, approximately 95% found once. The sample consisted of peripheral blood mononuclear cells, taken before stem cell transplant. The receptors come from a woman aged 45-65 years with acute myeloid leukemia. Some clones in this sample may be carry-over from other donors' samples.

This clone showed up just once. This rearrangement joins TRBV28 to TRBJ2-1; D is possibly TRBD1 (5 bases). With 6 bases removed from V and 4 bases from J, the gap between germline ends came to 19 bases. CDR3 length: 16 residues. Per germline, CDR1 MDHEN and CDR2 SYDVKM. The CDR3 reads CASRTRTSAWYNEQFF. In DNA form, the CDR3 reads TGTGCCAGCAGGACTCGGACATCTGCCTGGTACAATGAGCAGTTCTTC. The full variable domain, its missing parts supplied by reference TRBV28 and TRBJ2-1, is DVKVTQSSRYLVKRTGEKVFLECVQDMDHENMFWYRQDPGLGLRLIYFSYDVKMKEKGDIPEGYSVSREKKERFSLILESASTNQTSMYLCASRTRTSAWYNEQFFGPGTRLTVL.

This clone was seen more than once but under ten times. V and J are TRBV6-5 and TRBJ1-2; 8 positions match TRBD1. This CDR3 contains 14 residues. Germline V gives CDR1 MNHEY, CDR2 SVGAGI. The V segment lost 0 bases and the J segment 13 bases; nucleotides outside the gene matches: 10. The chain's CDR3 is CASSYSSSQGAITF. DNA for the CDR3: TGTGCCAGCAGTTACTCGAGTTCCCAGGGGGCCATCACCTTC.

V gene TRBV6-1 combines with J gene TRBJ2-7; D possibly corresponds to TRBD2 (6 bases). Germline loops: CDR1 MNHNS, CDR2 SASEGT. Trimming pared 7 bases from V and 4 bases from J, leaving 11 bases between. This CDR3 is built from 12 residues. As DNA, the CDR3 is TGTGCCAGCACCGGGACTCTATACGAGCAGTACTTC. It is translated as CASTGTLYEQYF.

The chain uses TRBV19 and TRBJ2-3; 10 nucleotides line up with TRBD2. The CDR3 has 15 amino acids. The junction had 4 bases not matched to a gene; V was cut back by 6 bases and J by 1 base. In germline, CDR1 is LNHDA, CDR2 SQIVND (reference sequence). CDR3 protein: CASRRLAGGTDTQYF. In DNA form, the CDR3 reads TGTGCCAGTAGACGACTAGCGGGTGGCACAGATACGCAGTATTTT.

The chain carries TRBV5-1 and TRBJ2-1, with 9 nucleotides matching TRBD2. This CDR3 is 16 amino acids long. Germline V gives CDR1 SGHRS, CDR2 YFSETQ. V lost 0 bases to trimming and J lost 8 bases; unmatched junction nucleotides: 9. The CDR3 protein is CASSLGGASGNYEQFF. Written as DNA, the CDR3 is TGCGCCAGCAGCTTGGGTGGTGCTAGCGGGAATTATGAGCAGTTCTTC.